The clone carrying this T cell receptor beta chain has ten or more counts. Its antigen is unidentified. This specimen comes from a study of T-cell memory formation after mild COVID-19. Study-level background: In these data, TCR clusters were largely donor specific.

The CDR3 consists of 14 residues. With V trimmed by 3 bases and J by 3 bases, 5 bases remained unmatched. Findings and limits, study-wide: Pre-infection memory held some responding clones, suggesting pre-existing cross-reactive T cells responded. Clones shrinking between day 15 and 85 showed a balanced CD4/CD8 split, and those that grew later tilted toward CD4+.

Barcoded TCR alpha and TCR beta cDNA libraries with UMIs came from 5'RACE using constant-segment primers. TCRdb redid the calling of the 5' RACE reads with MiXCR, one entry per CDR3 protein. The data contain fewer than 550,000 distinct CDR3 sequences, 15% to 20% of them singletons. The chain combines TRBV12-3 or TRBV12-4 with TRBJ2-7, with TRBD2 matching 7 bases. This clonotype was obtained from an adult woman who had mild COVID-19 (a few samples of this study predate the infection). Cell type and time point are not known. The sequencing sample was made of PBMCs or a T cell subset sorted from them (not recorded which). The CDR3 loop reads CASSFGGRGYEQYF. CDR3 in DNA: TGTGCCAGCAGTTTTGGAGGGAGGGGCTACGAGCAGTACTTC.